This T cell receptor beta chain derives from a study of shared clonotypes between healthy human individuals. Background on the study: Three plates each covered CD4 naive and memory; CD8 naive two, CD8 memory one.

Data came from immunoSEQ multiplex PCR; TCRdb stores just in-frame clones and leaves some out. The sample includes around 2.3 million clones, around 95% of them seen just once. V lost 7 bases to trimming and J lost 4 bases; unmatched junction nucleotides: 8. The CDR3 consists of 14 residues. Germline lookup yields CDR1 MDHEN and CDR2 SYDVKM. Comments on this clone: No antigen is known for it.

Study outcomes and limitations: The study found approximately 5% of naive CD4 clonotypes shared across a few donors.

V and J are TRBV28 and TRBJ1-2; 8 bases map to TRBD1. Sequencing input: naive CD4+ T cells sorted from blood. Specified subset: CD45RA+ positively selected. The sequence derives from a man in his late teens or twenties in good health. CDR3 protein: CASIRAGGAYGYTF. CDR3 bases: TGTGCCAGCATCCGGGCAGGGGGCGCCTATGGCTACACCTTC.